This T cell receptor beta chain was sequenced in a study of OX40 agonist ivuxolimab in advanced cancers. Study summary: A male proportion of about 84% was recorded, with mean age around 64 years and range 23 to 79. There were three patients with partial responses, one having hepatocellular carcinoma and two cutaneous melanoma.

Some clones are missing from TCRdb's copy, which holds only in-frame ones; the method was immunoSEQ multiplex PCR. The sample records around 80,000 clones, 82% being singletons. The study sampled blood at baseline, cycle 4 day 1, and cycle 7 day 1. Germline CDR1 reads SGHVS; CDR2 reads FNYEAQ. The CDR3 is 19 residues long. J was trimmed by 2 bases and V by 2 bases; bases with no gene match: 7. The V call is TRBV7-6, the J call TRBJ2-3, with 16 bases aligning to TRBD2. The receptor comes from an adult with an advanced solid tumor such as melanoma, head and neck, liver or kidney cancer. The sample here was CD4+ or CD8+ T cells sorted from blood, taken in a trial of the OX40 agonist ivuxolimab. In nucleotides, the CDR3 is TGTGCCAGCAGCTTACTTGGGACTAGCGGGGGGGCCGACACAGATACGCAGTATTTT. Translated, it gives CASSLLGTSGGADTDTQYF.